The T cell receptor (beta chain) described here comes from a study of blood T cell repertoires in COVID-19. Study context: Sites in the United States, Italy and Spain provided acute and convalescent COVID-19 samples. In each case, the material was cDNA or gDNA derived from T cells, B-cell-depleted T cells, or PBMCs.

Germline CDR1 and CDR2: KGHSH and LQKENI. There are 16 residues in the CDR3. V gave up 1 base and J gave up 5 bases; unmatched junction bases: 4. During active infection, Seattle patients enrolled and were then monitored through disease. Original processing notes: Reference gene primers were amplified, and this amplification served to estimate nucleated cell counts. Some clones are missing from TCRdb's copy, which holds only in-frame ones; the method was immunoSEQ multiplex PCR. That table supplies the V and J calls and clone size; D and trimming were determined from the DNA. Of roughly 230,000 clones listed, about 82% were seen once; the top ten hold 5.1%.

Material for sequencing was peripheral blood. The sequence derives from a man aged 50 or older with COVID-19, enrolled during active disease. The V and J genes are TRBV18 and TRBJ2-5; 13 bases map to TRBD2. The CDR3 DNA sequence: TGTGCCAGCTCACCACAAGGACTAGCGGGGGACGAGACCCAGTACTTC. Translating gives CASSPQGLAGDETQYF.